This T cell receptor beta chain appears in the sequencing data of a study of tumor-infiltrating lymphocytes in oesophageal squamous cell carcinoma. Germline CDR1 is SGHTA and CDR2 is FQGNSA. The CDR3 has 17 amino acids. The V and J ends lost 2 bases and 2 bases respectively, with 16 bases between them. TCRdb processed the PCR reads anew with MiXCR; each CDR3 protein has one entry. The table records under 15,000 distinct CDR3 sequences, approximately 50% of them present only once. The sequence came from a female donor with esophageal squamous cell carcinoma. Sequences were obtained from esophageal tumor tissue. The chain uses TRBV7-2 and TRBJ2-1; D perhaps matches TRBD2 (6 bases). The CDR3 DNA reads as TGTGCCAGCAGCTTAAATTTTGTGACTAGGGCCTACAATGAGCAGTTCTTC. Protein sequence: CASSLNFVTRAYNEQFF.